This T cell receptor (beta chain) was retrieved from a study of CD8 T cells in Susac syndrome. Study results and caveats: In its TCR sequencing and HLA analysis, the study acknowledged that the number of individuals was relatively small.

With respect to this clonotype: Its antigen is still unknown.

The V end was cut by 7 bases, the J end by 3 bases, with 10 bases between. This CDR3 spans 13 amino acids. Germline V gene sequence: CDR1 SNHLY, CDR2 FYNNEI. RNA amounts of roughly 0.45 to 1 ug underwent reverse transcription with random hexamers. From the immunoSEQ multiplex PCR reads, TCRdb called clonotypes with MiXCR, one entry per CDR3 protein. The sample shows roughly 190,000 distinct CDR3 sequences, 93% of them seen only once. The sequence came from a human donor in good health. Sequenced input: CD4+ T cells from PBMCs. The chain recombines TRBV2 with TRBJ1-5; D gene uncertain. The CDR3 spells CASNRVDNQPQHF. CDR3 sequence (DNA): TGTGCCAGCAACCGGGTCGACAATCAGCCCCAGCATTTT.